The clone carrying this TCR beta chain was detected ten times or more. Its cognate antigen is unknown. Amplification of the TCR beta CDR3 regions used RNA transcripts (as template). The first round was an RT-PCR with HTBI primers, and the second round was a multiplex PCR. TCRdb reanalysed the multiplex PCR reads using MiXCR and keeps one entry per CDR3 protein. This sample yields a few hundred thousand distinct CDR3 sequences, of which around 19% are seen a single time; roughly 1.5% belongs to the top ten. V lost 6 bases and J lost 10; bases outside the gene matches: 5. This CDR3 comprises 12 residues. Germline loops: CDR1 MDHEN, CDR2 SYDVKM. The data are from a study of Graves' ophthalmopathy and Graves' hyperthyroidism. Whole-study results and caveats: The majority of expanded thyroid clonotypes above 0.001 frequency also occurred in blood.

This sequence originates from a woman aged 18-29 years with Graves' ophthalmopathy. The chain joins TRBV28 to TRBJ1-3, with 8 bases matching TRBD1. The sequencing sample was made of peripheral blood. Here the CDR3 reads CASRRQGRTIYF. The CDR3 DNA is TGTGCCAGCAGACGACAGGGGCGAACCATATATTTT.